Below are 19 T cell receptor beta chains sequenced from a single sample in a study of blood T cell repertoires in COVID-19. Produced via immunoSEQ multiplex PCR; TCRdb's table is partial and in-frame only. The table records almost 400,000 clones, 89% of them present only once. The sample comprised PBMCs or T cells enriched from blood (not recorded which). The receptors derive from a woman between 25 and 40 years old who had recovered from COVID-19.

The chain recombines TRBV27 with TRBJ1-3, with unresolved D. The V and J ends lost 9 bases and 0 bases respectively, with 18 bases between them. This CDR3 has 16 residues. CDR1 MNHEY and CDR2 SMNVEV come from the germline V gene (reference sequence). In DNA form, the CDR3 reads TGTGCCAGTGCCAACTCGGACGGGAGCTCTGGAAACACCATATATTTT. Residues: CASANSDGSSGNTIYF.

This sequence joins TRBV4-3 and TRBJ2-3; 8 bases fit TRBD1. This CDR3 region has 14 residues. Losses at the gene ends were 2 bases for V and 4 bases for J; bases not matched to a gene: 2. Per germline, CDR1 LGHNA and CDR2 YSLEER. The CDR3 DNA reads TGCGCCAGCAGCCAAACGGGACAGGCAGATACGCAGTATTTT. It is translated as CASSQTGQADTQYF.

CDR3 residues: CASSIRRQGTGELFF. The CDR3 nucleotides are TGTGCCAGCAGCATCCGGCGGCAGGGCACCGGGGAGCTGTTTTTT. This chain links TRBV7-2 with TRBJ2-2, with TRBD1 as a possible D gene (5 bases). The V end was cut by 5 bases, the J end by 4 bases, with 14 bases between. The germline gives CDR1 SGHTA, CDR2 FQGNSA. The CDR3 is made up of 15 amino acids.

This rearrangement joins TRBV2 to TRBJ1-6, with no clear D. The CDR3 is 14 residues long. With 4 bases removed from V and 8 bases from J, the gap between germline ends came to 12 bases. CDR1 is SNHLY, CDR2 FYNNEI, per germline. The CDR3 sequence is CASSGGSGDSPLHF. The DNA of the CDR3 is TGTGCCAGCAGTGGAGGCAGTGGCGATTCACCCCTCCACTTT.

V usage is TRBV2 and J usage is TRBJ2-1, with 9 nucleotides matching TRBD1. CDR3 size: 15 residues. V was pared by 4 bases and J by 4 bases, with 5 bases of the junction left unmatched. CDR1 is SNHLY and CDR2 is FYNNEI in the germline V gene. In DNA, the CDR3 is TGTGCCAGCAGTGCGGACAGGGGAATATACAATGAGCAGTTCTTC. This gives the protein CASSADRGIYNEQFF. Full variable domain (remainder filled in from reference TRBV2 and TRBJ2-1): EPEVTQTPSHQVTQMGQEVILRCVPISNHLYFYWYRQILGQKVEFLVSFYNNEISEKSEIFDDQFSVERPDGSNFTLKIRSTKLEDSAMYFCASSADRGIYNEQFFGPGTRLTVL.

In this sample, this clone turned up once. The chain has TRBV6-5 and TRBJ1-2, with 9 bases identical to TRBD1. The ends lost 6 bases at V and 8 bases at J; junction bases unmatched: 10. Germline CDR1 and CDR2: MNHEY and SVGAGI. The CDR3 is 14 amino acids. The CDR3 here is CASSGQGLGVGYTF. In DNA form, the CDR3 reads TGTGCCAGCAGCGGACAGGGGCTAGGTGTGGGCTACACCTTC.

The rearrangement uses TRBV4-3 and TRBJ1-2; D is unclear. This CDR3 is built from 13 residues. The germline gives CDR1 LGHNA, CDR2 YSLEER. Trimming took 0 bases from V and 5 from J, leaving 7 bases between them. The CDR3, as DNA: TGCGCCAGCAGCCAAGAGACGGGTTATGGCTACACCTTC. Residues: CASSQETGYGYTF.

The chain combines TRBV3-1 (or the pseudogene TRBV3-2) with TRBJ2-7, with 8 positions matching TRBD1. This CDR3 is 14 amino acids long. The trim removed 2 bases at V and 4 bases at J, leaving 4 bases unmatched. The V gene's germline CDR1 is LGHDT and CDR2 YNNKEL (reference sequence). Here the CDR3 DNA reads TGTGCCAGCAGCCAAAGACAGGGGCTATACGAGCAGTACTTC. It codes for CASSQRQGLYEQYF.

The CDR3 here is CAISESPLDGGRDEQFF. CDR3 DNA sequence: TGTGCCATCAGTGAGTCCCCCTTGGACGGGGGACGGGATGAGCAGTTCTTC. This chain connects TRBV10-3 to TRBJ2-1; maybe TRBD2 (6 bases). The CDR3 is 17 residues long. V was trimmed by 0 bases and J by 8 bases, leaving 20 bases between them. Per germline, CDR1 ENHRY and CDR2 SYGVKD.

In its sample, this clone was seen once. The chain links TRBV24-1 to TRBJ1-1, with D possibly matching TRBD1 (5 bases). Germline V gene data show CDR1 as KGHDR and CDR2 as SFDVKD. Trimming took off 8 bases at V and 5 bases at J, with 17 bases between the two ends. The CDR3 sequence is 14 residues long. The CDR3 loop is CATIQPPGLTEAFF. The CDR3, as DNA: TGTGCCACCATTCAGCCCCCAGGGTTGACTGAAGCTTTCTTT.

The rearrangement joins TRBV4-1 to TRBJ2-4; 11 bases map to TRBD1. CDR3 length equals 16 residues. Germline V lookup: CDR1 MGHRA, CDR2 YSYEKL. The V gene end was trimmed by 3 bases and the J gene end by 6 bases; junction bases not matched to a gene: 7. The CDR3 DNA is TGCGCCAGCAGCCATCCCGATGGGACAGGGGGAAACATTCAGTACTTC. It specifies CASSHPDGTGGNIQYF.

The V call is TRBV28, the J call TRBJ2-7; D uncertain. The CDR3 spans 14 residues. Germline V gene data show CDR1 as MDHEN and CDR2 as SYDVKM. V was clipped by 4 bases and J by 6 bases, with 16 bases between them. CDR3 sequence reads: CASSSEDLSSEQYF. The CDR3 region has the DNA TGTGCCAGCAGTTCCGAAGATCTCAGTTCCGAGCAGTACTTC.

The chain recombines TRBV12-3 or TRBV12-4 with TRBJ2-3, with D unresolved. The CDR3 length is 12 residues. V lost 5 bases and J 5 bases, leaving 8 bases between the germline ends. The CDR3 here is CASSIRGDTQYF. CDR3 bases: TGTGCCAGCAGTATCAGAGGAGATACGCAGTATTTT.

The V gene is TRBV14, the J gene TRBJ2-1, with 12 nucleotides matching TRBD2. V shed 5 bases and J 5 bases; nucleotides not matched to a gene: 7. Germline-derived CDR1 and CDR2 are SGHDN and FVKESK. This CDR3 is 16 amino acids long. Written as DNA, the CDR3 is TGTGCCAGCAGCATCTCTGGACTAGCGGGGAACAATGAGCAGTTCTTC. Residues: CASSISGLAGNNEQFF. Variable domain in full (rest from reference TRBV14 and TRBJ2-1): EAGVTQFPSHSVIEKGQTVTLRCDPISGHDNLYWYRRVMGKEIKFLLHFVKESKQDESGMPNNRFLAERTGGTYSTLKVQPAELEDSGVYFCASSISGLAGNNEQFFGPGTRLTVL.

The chain carries TRBV27 and TRBJ1-5; D may be TRBD1 (6 bases). V lost 5 bases and J lost 0, with 14 bases in between. In germline, CDR1 is MNHEY, CDR2 SMNVEV (reference sequence). The CDR3 length is 16 residues. The CDR3 region has the DNA TGTGCCAGCAGTCCTTGGACAGCACATAGCAATCAGCCCCAGCATTTT. Its protein product is CASSPWTAHSNQPQHF.

The chain recombines TRBV9 with TRBJ1-2, with no clear D. The V gene lost 0 bases and the J gene lost 0 bases, with 24 bases spanning the gap. There are 20 residues in the CDR3. Germline values: CDR1 SGDLS, CDR2 YYNGEE. The CDR3 spells CASSVDISPLLTASNYGYTF. The CDR3 region has the DNA TGTGCCAGCAGCGTAGATATCTCACCGCTCCTAACCGCATCTAACTATGGCTACACCTTC.

This chain uses TRBV3-1 (or the pseudogene TRBV3-2) with TRBJ2-7; D is possibly TRBD1 (5 bases). Germline V CDR1 and CDR2: LGHDT, YNNKEL (reference sequence). V lost 10 bases and J lost 9, with 16 bases in between. This CDR3 region has 11 residues. This CDR3 reads CATSKGSGQYF. The CDR3 nucleotides read TGTGCCACCTCAAAGGGGTCTGGGCAGTACTTC.

The chain links TRBV30 to TRBJ2-1, with D tentatively TRBD2 (6 bases). The V gene lost 3 bases and the J gene lost 2 bases, with 11 bases spanning the gap. The CDR3 covers 14 residues. The germline V gene encodes CDR1 GTSNPN and CDR2 SVGIG (reference sequence). This CDR3 reads CAWSSRGTYNEQFF. CDR3 nucleotide sequence: TGTGCCTGGAGCTCGCGCGGGACCTACAATGAGCAGTTCTTC.

The chain has TRBV7-2 and TRBJ2-7; TRBD2 matches 9 bases. This CDR3 contains 15 residues. Germline V CDR1 and CDR2: SGHTA, FQGNSA. J was trimmed by 1 base and V by 4 bases; bases with no gene match: 5. The CDR3 sequence: CASSYGLARSYEQYF. The CDR3, as DNA: TGTGCCAGCAGCTACGGACTAGCGCGTTCCTACGAGCAGTACTTC. The full variable domain, rest sourced from reference TRBV7-2 and TRBJ2-7, is GAGVSQSPSNKVTEKGKDVELRCDPISGHTALYWYRQSLGQGLEFLIYFQGNSAPDKSGLPSDRFSAERTGGSVSTLTIQRTQQEDSAVYLCASSYGLARSYEQYFGPGTRLTVT.